This T cell receptor (beta chain) came from a study of T cell responses to AZD1222 COVID-19 vaccine. Looked up from germline, CDR1 is SGHRS and CDR2 is YFSETQ. V shed 1 base and J 4 bases; nucleotides not matched to a gene: 7. The CDR3 spans 15 residues. Libraries were prepared by immunoSEQ multiplex PCR; TCRdb keeps only in-frame clonotypes and omits some of them. The sample has roughly 120,000 clones, roughly 88% seen once; the top ten hold 8% to 10%. V is TRBV5-1 and J is TRBJ2-7; 8 bases line up with TRBD2. Sequences were derived from peripheral blood, sampled on day 0 of AZD1222 vaccination. This clonotype originated in an adult in good health. DNA for the CDR3: TGCGCCAGCAGCTTGCTGGCGGGAGGTATTTACGAGCAGTACTTC. Translating it yields CASSLLAGGIYEQYF.